A single sample gave rise to the 8 T cell receptor beta chains below, sequenced in a study of PD-L1 blockade in urothelial cancer. Time point of the sample: peripheral blood 6 weeks after treatment start. The table came from immunoSEQ multiplex PCR; TCRdb's copy has only in-frame clones and leaves some out. The sample consists of around 46,000 clones, roughly four fifths of them appearing once. Specimen: PBMCs, collected around atezolizumab (anti-PD-L1) treatment. These TCRs come from a man in his 60s with urothelial cancer.

This clone occurred once. The chain employs TRBV7-9 and TRBJ2-5; perhaps TRBD2 as D (7 bases). There are 14 residues in the CDR3. V was trimmed by 3 bases and J by 3 bases, leaving 11 bases between them. The germline gives CDR1 SEHNR, CDR2 FQNEAQ (reference sequence). The CDR3: CASSLGGAKETQYF. In DNA, the CDR3 is TGTGCCAGCAGCTTGGGGGGGGCAAAAGAGACCCAGTACTTC.

J is TRBJ1-5 and V is TRBV2, with D possibly matching TRBD1 (5 bases). The CDR3 loop spans 18 amino acids. With 1 base removed from V and 0 bases from J, the gap between germline ends came to 16 bases. The germline V gene has CDR1 SNHLY and CDR2 FYNNEI. CDR3 amino acids: CASSEEVTGGYSNQPQHF. CDR3 DNA: TGTGCCAGCAGTGAAGAAGTGACGGGGGGTTATAGCAATCAGCCCCAGCATTTT.

This chain uses TRBV6-5 with TRBJ2-7; 8 bases align to TRBD1. Unmatched junction bases numbered 9, after V lost 6 bases and J lost 2 bases. The CDR3 is made up of 15 amino acids. Germline CDR1 reads MNHEY; CDR2 reads SVGAGI. In DNA, the CDR3 is TGTGCCAGCAGCGGCAGGGGGCGCAGGACCTACGAGCAGTACTTC. This sequence encodes CASSGRGRRTYEQYF.

A word on this clone: In the same sample, other DNA sequences code for this CDR3. The J gene is TRBJ1-1, the V gene TRBV2; possible D gene TRBD1, 6 bases. CDR1 and CDR2 (germline): SNHLY, FYNNEI. The CDR3 covers 11 residues. V was cut by 6 bases and J by 8 bases, with 10 bases left in between. The CDR3 nucleotides read TGTGCCAGCAGCTGGGACAAGGAAGCTTTCTTT. Its protein is CASSWDKEAFF.

The CDR3 sequence is CASSPRTPGWNTEAFF. CDR3 bases: TGTGCCAGCTCACCCAGGACCCCGGGGTGGAACACTGAAGCTTTCTTT. The chain employs TRBV18 and TRBJ1-1, with D unclear. The germline V gene has CDR1 KGHSH and CDR2 LQKENI. This CDR3 region has 16 residues. Trimming removed 3 bases at V and 1 base at J, with 15 bases between.

The chain carries TRBV2 and TRBJ2-3; 7 bases line up with TRBD2. The CDR3 spans 16 residues. CDR1 and CDR2 from the germline V gene are SNHLY and FYNNEI. J gave up 1 base and V 6 bases, and 10 bases lay outside the gene matches. CDR3 bases: TGTGCCAGCAGGGGAACCCTTGGGAGGGGCACAGATACGCAGTATTTT. Amino acids: CASRGTLGRGTDTQYF. Based on the CDR3 plus reference TRBV2 and TRBJ2-3, the full variable domain is EPEVTQTPSHQVTQMGQEVILRCVPISNHLYFYWYRQILGQKVEFLVSFYNNEISEKSEIFDDQFSVERPDGSNFTLKIRSTKLEDSAMYFCASRGTLGRGTDTQYFGPGTRLTVL.

The V call is TRBV19, the J call TRBJ2-3, with 7 bases aligning to TRBD1. Germline V gene lookup returns CDR1 LNHDA and CDR2 SQIVND (reference sequence). The CDR3 covers 14 residues. Trimming cost V 5 bases and J 3 bases; bases outside gene matches: 5. CDR3 sequence reads: CASSVRQGTDTQYF. The CDR3 DNA is TGTGCCAGTAGTGTAAGACAGGGTACAGATACGCAGTATTTT. The full variable domain, in which reference TRBV19 and TRBJ2-3 provide the parts outside the CDR3, is DGGITQSPKYLFRKEGQNVTLSCEQNLNHDAMYWYRQDPGQGLRLIYYSQIVNDFQKGDIAEGYSVSREKKESFPLTVTSAQKNPTAFYLCASSVRQGTDTQYFGPGTRLTVL.

The chain joins TRBV28 to TRBJ2-1, with TRBD1 as a possible D gene (5 bases). This CDR3 has 14 residues. Germline lookup yields CDR1 MDHEN and CDR2 SYDVKM. The V and J ends lost 7 bases and 2 bases respectively, with 12 bases between them. CDR3 sequence (DNA): TGTGCCAGCACCCGGACAACAACCTACAATGAGCAGTTCTTC. Its protein product is CASTRTTTYNEQFF.